Shown below are 22 T cell receptor beta chains from a single sample sequenced in a study of shared clonotypes between healthy human individuals. The protocol was immunoSEQ multiplex PCR, while the TCRdb copy is restricted to in-frame clones and leaves out a portion. The sample holds about 750,000 clones; around 92% are singletons and the top ten take around 24%. As defined, naive CD8 cells were CD45RO-negative and positively selected for CCR7, with terminally differentiated effector memory CD45RA+ cells excluded. Sequenced: naive CD8+ T cells sorted from blood. The receptors shown here come from a man aged 25 to 40 in good health.

The chain has TRBV4-3 and TRBJ1-2; 7 bases fit TRBD1. With 3 bases clipped from V and 8 bases from J, the junction kept 15 bases outside the gene matches. Germline CDR1 LGHNA, CDR2 YSLEER. The CDR3 sequence is 16 residues long. The DNA for the CDR3 is TGCGCCAGCAGCCACCACCCCGGGCAGGGGGAGAGGGGCTACACCTTC. It codes for CASSHHPGQGERGYTF.

The chain recombines TRBV6-5 with TRBJ2-2; D call uncertain. The V gene lost 7 bases and the J gene lost 4 bases, with 10 bases spanning the gap. The CDR3 sequence is 13 residues long. The germline gives CDR1 MNHEY, CDR2 SVGAGI. The CDR3: CASIERITGELFF. In DNA, the CDR3 is TGTGCCAGCATCGAAAGGATCACCGGGGAGCTGTTTTTT.

As for this clone: The junction departs from the called germline gene at one end, perhaps through a read error. The chain has TRBV7-7 and TRBJ2-3; 9 bases are shared with TRBD2. Germline V gene lookup returns CDR1 SSHAT and CDR2 FNYEAQ (reference sequence). The CDR3 sequence is 16 residues long. CDR3 residues: CASSLEAGGGTDTQYF. The CDR3 DNA reads as TGTGCTAGCAGCTTAGAAGCGGGAGGTGGCACAGATACGCAGTATTTT.

The rearrangement joins TRBV9 to TRBJ2-7; perhaps TRBD1 as D (5 bases). Germline assignment: CDR1 SGDLS and CDR2 YYNGEE. Trimming stripped 4 bases from V and 6 bases from J, with 14 bases between. There are 13 residues in the CDR3. The DNA of the CDR3 is TGTGCCAGCAGCCCCCCCCAGGGCCCCGAGCAGTACTTC. It specifies CASSPPQGPEQYF.

The V and J genes are TRBV28 and TRBJ1-3; the D gene is possibly TRBD1 (6 bases). The CDR3 has 12 amino acids. Germline V gene sequence: CDR1 MDHEN, CDR2 SYDVKM. Trimming cost V 5 bases and J 15 bases, with 17 bases left between them. The CDR3 sequence: CASSPLDRSAYF. In DNA form, the CDR3 reads TGTGCCAGCAGTCCCCTAGACAGGTCCGCATATTTT.

V is TRBV9 and J is TRBJ2-7; no definite D call. The germline V gene encodes CDR1 SGDLS and CDR2 YYNGEE. V was pared by 0 bases and J by 4 bases, with 11 bases between. The CDR3 spans 14 residues. This CDR3 reads CASSVGTFPYEQYF. CDR3 nucleotide sequence: TGTGCCAGCAGCGTAGGGACCTTCCCATACGAGCAGTACTTC.

The DNA of the CDR3 is TGTGCCAGCAGCTCGACAGGTAACACCTACGAGCAGTACTTC. This encodes CASSSTGNTYEQYF. This chain joins TRBV5-4 and TRBJ2-7; TRBD1 is a possible D gene (6 bases). This CDR3 has 14 amino acids. Trimming cost V 3 bases and J 2 bases, with 12 bases left between them. Per germline, CDR1 SGHNT and CDR2 YYREEE (reference sequence).

The chain combines TRBV11-3 with TRBJ2-7; TRBD2 matches 9 bases. V lost 5 bases and J lost 5; bases outside the gene matches: 4. This CDR3 spans 13 amino acids. Germline V gene lookup returns CDR1 SGHNT and CDR2 YENEEA. CDR3 loop: CASSVGTSNEQYF. In DNA form, the CDR3 reads TGTGCCAGCAGCGTCGGGACTAGCAACGAGCAGTACTTC.

The table lists this clone with a count of one. The chain is built from TRBV27 and TRBJ2-7; no clear D gene. The CDR3 spans 12 residues. The V end lost 10 bases, the J end lost 3 bases, and 13 bases lay between the germline ends. The germline gives CDR1 MNHEY, CDR2 SMNVEV (reference sequence). The CDR3 DNA is TGTGCCACTCACGGACGGTACTACGAGCAGTACTTC. Its protein is CATHGRYYEQYF.

V is TRBV14 and J is TRBJ2-1, with 8 bases lining up with TRBD2. The junction had 15 bases not matched to a gene; V was cut back by 8 bases and J by 0 bases. The length of the CDR3 is 18 residues. The germline V gene encodes CDR1 SGHDN and CDR2 FVKESK. DNA for the CDR3: TGTGCCAGCTCCCCACAACTAGCGGACCATTTCTCCTACAATGAGCAGTTCTTC. Translated, it gives CASSPQLADHFSYNEQFF.

The V gene is TRBV7-2, the J gene TRBJ2-5; 8 nucleotides line up with TRBD1. The V segment lost 5 bases and the J segment 5 bases; nucleotides outside the gene matches: 10. Germline V gene sequence: CDR1 SGHTA, CDR2 FQGNSA. CDR3 length: 15 amino acids. The CDR3 DNA is TGTGCCAGCAGCCTAATAAGGACAGGGTCGGAGACCCAGTACTTC. This encodes CASSLIRTGSETQYF.

CDR3 protein: CASSGLAGTSYEQYF. Here the CDR3 DNA reads TGTGCCAGCAGCGGACTAGCGGGTACCTCCTACGAGCAGTACTTC. The rearrangement links TRBV6-6 to TRBJ2-7; 11 bases map to TRBD2. The germline gives CDR1 MNHNY, CDR2 SVGAGI (reference sequence). The CDR3 has 15 amino acids. The J segment lost 0 bases and the V segment lost 6 bases, leaving 4 bases of the junction unmatched.

J is TRBJ2-2 and V is TRBV9; unclear D gene. The germline V gene has CDR1 SGDLS and CDR2 YYNGEE. V lost 7 bases and J 6 bases, leaving 10 bases between the germline ends. The CDR3 is 12 residues long. As DNA, the CDR3 is TGTGCCAGCGCACATCTGTCCGGGGAGCTGTTTTTT. Its protein product is CASAHLSGELFF.

The gene calls are TRBV19 and TRBJ2-1, with 10 bases that match TRBD2. Losses at the gene ends were 7 bases for V and 8 bases for J; bases not matched to a gene: 11. CDR3 length: 15 amino acids. Germline CDR1 and CDR2: LNHDA and SQIVND (reference sequence). The CDR3 bases are TGTGCCAGTATCGGACTAGCGGACAGGTCTGATGAGCAGTTCTTC. Protein: CASIGLADRSDEQFF.

The gene calls are TRBV27 and TRBJ2-4, with a possible D match to TRBD1 (6 bases). From germline, CDR1 is MNHEY and CDR2 SMNVEV (reference sequence). This CDR3 has 14 residues. Trimming took 5 bases from V and 4 from J, leaving 12 bases between them. The CDR3 sequence: CASSPTTGKNIQYF. CDR3 DNA: TGTGCCAGCAGTCCGACGACAGGAAAAAACATTCAGTACTTC.

The chain couples TRBV29-1 to TRBJ2-2; TRBD2 matches at 10 bases. Germline V lookup: CDR1 SQVTM, CDR2 ANQGSEA. V lost 8 bases and J lost 3; bases outside the gene matches: 6. The CDR3 totals 14 residues. Here the CDR3 DNA reads TGCAGCTACCTAGCGGGAGTTGACACCGGGGAGCTGTTTTTT. Its protein is CSYLAGVDTGELFF.

In the case of this clone: A junction boundary mismatches the germline segment, possibly from a read error. The CDR3 is CSVEDRDRLLAGGPNKQFF. The CDR3 DNA reads as TGCAGCGTTGAAGATCGGGACAGGTTACTAGCGGGAGGGCCCAATAAGCAGTTCTTC. The genes are TRBV29-1 and TRBJ2-1, with TRBD2 matching over 13 bases. CDR1 and CDR2 (germline): SQVTM, ANQGSEA. This CDR3 has 19 residues.

This clone was counted a single time. The gene calls are TRBV27 and TRBJ2-3; maybe TRBD1 (5 bases). Trimming shortened V by 2 bases and J by 1 base, and 13 bases separated the two germline ends. The CDR3 runs 16 residues. Germline-derived CDR1 and CDR2 are MNHEY and SMNVEV (reference sequence). Written as DNA, the CDR3 is TGTGCCAGCAGTTTACTGACCGGCAGGGGCACAGATACGCAGTATTTT. Translation gives CASSLLTGRGTDTQYF.

The V gene is TRBV9, the J gene TRBJ2-1; D might be TRBD2 (6 bases). The germline V gene encodes CDR1 SGDLS and CDR2 YYNGEE. This CDR3 has 15 amino acids. Trimming pared 1 base from V and 8 bases from J, leaving 16 bases between. DNA for the CDR3: TGTGCCAGCAGCGTAAAGACGGGAGAGCTCTATGAGCAGTTCTTC. Protein sequence: CASSVKTGELYEQFF.

The count of this clone is one. The V call is TRBV19, the J call TRBJ2-2, with unresolved D. This CDR3 contains 15 residues. The V end lost 6 bases, the J end lost 6 bases, and 17 bases lay between the germline ends. Germline CDR1 LNHDA, CDR2 SQIVND (reference sequence). CDR3 protein: CASRRLSQAPGELFF. In nucleotides, the CDR3 is TGTGCCAGTAGGAGGCTCTCGCAAGCCCCCGGGGAGCTGTTTTTT.

The chain carries TRBV19 and TRBJ2-6; TRBD1 matches at 9 bases. This CDR3 spans 18 amino acids. The J segment lost 2 bases and the V segment lost 4 bases, leaving 9 bases of the junction unmatched. Germline values: CDR1 LNHDA, CDR2 SQIVND (reference sequence). CDR3 in amino acids: CASSTLGQGFPGANVLTF. The CDR3 DNA reads TGTGCCAGTAGTACCCTGGGACAGGGTTTCCCTGGGGCCAACGTCCTGACTTTC.

This clone was seen more than once but under ten times. The V call is TRBV10-3, the J call TRBJ2-1; D uncertain. Trimming left V 10 bases short and J 4 bases short, with 14 bases between. This CDR3 contains 13 residues. From germline, CDR1 is ENHRY and CDR2 SYGVKD. CDR3 DNA: TGTGCCAGCTCGAAGGATACTTACAATGAGCAGTTCTTC. As protein: CASSKDTYNEQFF.